The 8 T cell receptor beta chains below were found in one sample sequenced in a study of T-cell reconstitution after alpha-beta-depleted transplantation in children. Unique molecular identifiers were incorporated when the TCRbeta library was constructed. Via MiXCR, TCRdb re-called the PCR reads, giving one row per CDR3 protein. The table has 440,000 or so distinct CDR3 sequences, under 13% seen once. The sequenced sample was PBMCs from the stem cell graft donor, obtained from the stem cell graft. The receptor source for this set is a human donor who donated a stem cell graft to a child with acute myeloid leukemia.

This clonotype was recorded at least ten times. The chain recombines TRBV6-6 with TRBJ1-1; no reliable D call. Per the germline V gene, CDR1 is MNHNY and CDR2 is SVGAGI (reference sequence). V was pared by 0 bases and J by 2 bases, with 1 base between. The CDR3 has 12 residues. Here the CDR3 reads CASSYSNTEAFF. In DNA, the CDR3 is TGTGCCAGCAGTTACTCCAACACTGAAGCTTTCTTT.

Note on this clonotype: This sequence may be a read error, since a much larger clone differs from it by one base. The rearrangement uses TRBV5-1 and TRBJ2-7; 7 bases agree with TRBD2. The CDR3 runs 15 residues. Germline V gives CDR1 SGHRS, CDR2 YFSETQ. Losses at the gene ends were 4 bases for V and 3 bases for J; bases not matched to a gene: 10. CDR3 in DNA: TGCGCCAGCAGCAACCGGGCTAGCGGCAACTACGAGCAGTACTTC. This encodes CASSNRASGNYEQYF.

The V call is TRBV20-1, the J call TRBJ2-2; no reliable D call. Trimming took off 6 bases at V and 0 bases at J, with 11 bases between the two ends. The germline V gene encodes CDR1 DFQATT and CDR2 SNEGSKA (reference sequence). The CDR3 sequence is 14 residues long. The CDR3, as DNA: TGCAGTGCCCAGTCAATGTCGAACACCGGGGAGCTGTTTTTT. Residues: CSAQSMSNTGELFF.

The CDR3 DNA is TGTGCCAGCAGCTCTTGGCAGCGGGCACAAGAGACCCAGTACTTC. Translation gives CASSSWQRAQETQYF. This rearrangement joins TRBV7-9 to TRBJ2-5; D may be TRBD2 (6 bases). Germline V gene lookup returns CDR1 SEHNR and CDR2 FQNEAQ (reference sequence). The CDR3 has 15 amino acids. The V end was cut by 4 bases, the J end by 2 bases, with 14 bases between.

This clonotype was found many times. The chain is built from TRBV20-1 and TRBJ2-1; 11 bases are shared with TRBD2. In germline, CDR1 is DFQATT, CDR2 SNEGSKA (reference sequence). The ends lost 5 bases at V and 7 bases at J; junction bases unmatched: 10. The CDR3 contains 15 residues. Written as DNA, the CDR3 is TGCAGTGCTTTGGGCCTAGCGGGGGGCCGGAATGAGCAGTTCTTC. This encodes CSALGLAGGRNEQFF.

The table lists this clonotype with a few counts. The V call is TRBV20-1, the J call TRBJ1-1, with no clear D. The CDR3 sequence is 14 residues long. V lost 0 bases, J lost 5 bases, and 13 bases lay in between. Germline assignment: CDR1 DFQATT and CDR2 SNEGSKA (reference sequence). The CDR3 nucleotides read TGCAGTGCTAGAGAAGGAGGGTCTAGGACTGAAGCTTTCTTT. This codes for CSAREGGSRTEAFF.

The rearrangement joins TRBV7-2 to TRBJ2-1, with D unclear. Germline values: CDR1 SGHTA, CDR2 FQGNSA. The CDR3 is 16 amino acids. V lost 0 bases and J 8 bases, leaving 17 bases between the germline ends. The CDR3 protein is CASSLALGIHGDEQFF. The CDR3 DNA sequence: TGTGCCAGCAGCTTAGCACTGGGGATCCACGGCGATGAGCAGTTCTTC.

The rearrangement links TRBV5-1 to TRBJ2-3; the D gene is possibly TRBD2 (7 bases). The V end was cut by 4 bases, the J end by 6 bases, with 18 bases between. This CDR3 region has 15 residues. From germline, CDR1 is SGHRS and CDR2 YFSETQ. DNA for the CDR3: TGCGCCAGCAGCCTGGTCGGTCGGGGGGCGGATACGCAGTATTTT. It yields the protein CASSLVGRGADTQYF.